One and the same sample provided the 30 T cell receptor beta chains below, sequenced in a study of PD-1 blockade in classical Hodgkin lymphoma. Time point specified: newly diagnosed, previously untreated cHL patient sample. Produced via immunoSEQ multiplex PCR; TCRdb's table is partial and in-frame only. The table has 25,000 to 35,000 clones, 90% to 95% seen once; the top ten hold roughly 2.5%. The material sequenced was peripheral blood mononuclear cells (PBMCs). The source of these receptors is a human donor with classical Hodgkin lymphoma.

This clone was seen only once. The chain has TRBV4-1 and TRBJ2-2, with no clear D. Trimming removed 0 bases from V and 4 bases from J, with 18 bases in between. CDR1 is MGHRA and CDR2 is YSYEKL in the germline V gene. The CDR3 runs 18 residues. Here the CDR3 reads CASSQDLGASGITGELFF. DNA of the CDR3: TGCGCCAGCAGCCAAGATTTAGGCGCGTCAGGCATCACCGGGGAGCTGTTTTTT.

The chain has TRBV21-1 and TRBJ2-1; TRBD2 is the table's D call and was not checked against the DNA. TRBV21-1 is annotated as a pseudogene. The CDR3 spans 12 residues. DNA for the CDR3: TGTGCCAGCAGCAATCCGAGGGATGAGCAGTTCTTC. Amino acids: CASSNPRDEQFF.

The chain joins TRBV19 to TRBJ1-2, with TRBD1 matching over 7 bases. Germline trimming cut 5 bases from V and 0 bases from J; bases unmatched to any gene: 12. CDR3 size: 17 residues. CDR1 LNHDA and CDR2 SQIVND come from the germline V gene (reference sequence). CDR3 bases: TGTGCCAGTAGTGCAGGGACAGACCCTTTCTCTAACTATGGCTACACCTTC. This encodes CASSAGTDPFSNYGYTF. Drawing the rest from reference TRBV19 and TRBJ1-2, the complete variable domain is DGGITQSPKYLFRKEGQNVTLSCEQNLNHDAMYWYRQDPGQGLRLIYYSQIVNDFQKGDIAEGYSVSREKKESFPLTVTSAQKNPTAFYLCASSAGTDPFSNYGYTFGSGTRLTVV.

The chain carries TRBV27 and TRBJ1-5; tentative D call: TRBD1 (6 bases). V was clipped by 6 bases and J by 2 bases, with 11 bases between them. The V gene's germline CDR1 is MNHEY and CDR2 SMNVEV (reference sequence). CDR3 length: 14 residues. CDR3 sequence: CASSLRQGNQPQHF. The CDR3 DNA sequence: TGTGCCAGCAGCCTCCGACAGGGCAATCAGCCCCAGCATTTT.

This chain uses TRBV2 with TRBJ2-1; D not certain. The CDR3 length is 13 residues. Trimming stripped 4 bases from V and 10 bases from J, with 14 bases between. The V gene's germline CDR1 is SNHLY and CDR2 FYNNEI. The CDR3 reads CASSVKGPGEQFF. The CDR3 DNA is TGTGCCAGCAGTGTAAAAGGGCCTGGAGAGCAGTTCTTC.

V is TRBV21-1 and J is TRBJ2-1; TRBD1 reflects the table's D call only, with no check against the DNA. TRBV21-1 is described as a pseudogene. The CDR3 is 15 residues long. In nucleotides, the CDR3 is TGTGCCGCTCCCCCAGGGGACAGGGGCTACAATGAGCAGTTCTTC. Protein: CAAPPGDRGYNEQFF.

This chain joins TRBV28 and TRBJ1-5; TRBD1 matches at 8 bases. Germline trimming cut 5 bases from V and 4 bases from J; bases unmatched to any gene: 16. This CDR3 is built from 18 residues. Germline V gives CDR1 MDHEN, CDR2 SYDVKM. The chain's CDR3 is CASSPSRKRQGTNQPQHF. The CDR3 DNA follows: TGTGCCAGCAGTCCCTCGCGAAAACGACAGGGGACAAATCAGCCCCAGCATTTT.

The sample holds one count of this clone. DNA for the CDR3: TGCGCCAGCAGCCAAGATCCAGGGACAGGGAACAATGAGCAGTTCTTC. It encodes CASSQDPGTGNNEQFF. V and J are TRBV4-3 and TRBJ2-1; 9 bases match TRBD1. Germline values: CDR1 LGHNA, CDR2 YSLEER. The CDR3 has 16 residues. The V and J ends lost 0 bases and 5 bases, in that order; junction bases with no gene match: 5.

V is TRBV5-4 and J is TRBJ1-3, with TRBD1 identical over 7 bases. The CDR3 spans 15 residues. The V and J ends lost 3 bases and 2 bases, in that order; junction bases with no gene match: 5. In germline, CDR1 is SGHNT, CDR2 YYREEE (reference sequence). DNA for the CDR3: TGTGCCAGCAGCTCCCAGGACAGGCCTGGAAACACCATATATTTT. Encoded protein: CASSSQDRPGNTIYF.

This sequence joins TRBV5-4 and TRBJ2-5, with 9 bases lining up with TRBD2. The CDR3 is 16 residues long. Germline CDR1 reads SGHNT; CDR2 reads YYREEE (reference sequence). Trimming cost V 3 bases and J 4 bases; bases outside gene matches: 10. Written as DNA, the CDR3 is TGTGCCAGCAGCTGGGGTAGCGGGGGAGAGCTAGAGACCCAGTACTTC. It translates to CASSWGSGGELETQYF.

The V call is TRBV19, the J call TRBJ1-5, with D maybe TRBD1 (6 bases). The CDR3 extends over 15 amino acids. In germline, CDR1 is LNHDA, CDR2 SQIVND (reference sequence). The ends were cut back, 3 bases at V and 2 bases at J, with 11 bases in the middle. This CDR3 is CASSMRGIRNQPQHF. CDR3 DNA sequence: TGTGCCAGTAGTATGAGGGGGATACGCAATCAGCCCCAGCATTTT.

The chain joins TRBV2 to TRBJ1-4; D may be TRBD1 (6 bases). Germline assignment: CDR1 SNHLY and CDR2 FYNNEI. V was trimmed by 8 bases and J by 16 bases, leaving 23 bases between them. The CDR3 has 13 residues. The CDR3 DNA sequence: TGTGCCAGCGGGGGGCCCGACAAGGGGATATCGTTTTTT. Translation gives CASGGPDKGISFF.

V is TRBV29-1 and J is TRBJ2-1; 7 bases map to TRBD1. The CDR3 is 13 amino acids. V shed 7 bases and J 9 bases; nucleotides not matched to a gene: 12. In germline, CDR1 is SQVTM, CDR2 ANQGSEA. CDR3 residues: CSGDRVSSFEQFF. Written as DNA, the CDR3 is TGCAGCGGTGACAGGGTCTCATCTTTTGAGCAGTTCTTC.

This sequence joins TRBV9 and TRBJ2-3, with D tentatively TRBD1 (5 bases). V lost 2 bases and J lost 4, with 14 bases in between. This CDR3 comprises 15 residues. Germline V gene lookup returns CDR1 SGDLS and CDR2 YYNGEE. Written as DNA, the CDR3 is TGTGCCAGCAGCGTGGGGCCCCAGGGCGCAGATACGCAGTATTTT. This codes for CASSVGPQGADTQYF.

This chain links TRBV2 with TRBJ2-2, with 8 positions matching TRBD1. Unmatched junction bases numbered 6, after V lost 1 base and J lost 2 bases. The CDR3 sequence is 17 residues long. CDR1 is SNHLY, CDR2 FYNNEI, per germline. CDR3 DNA: TGTGCCAGCAGTGAAGAGGGGACAGGACTAAACACCGGGGAGCTGTTTTTT. Translating gives CASSEEGTGLNTGELFF. The complete variable domain, with remaining parts taken from reference TRBV2 and TRBJ2-2, reads EPEVTQTPSHQVTQMGQEVILRCVPISNHLYFYWYRQILGQKVEFLVSFYNNEISEKSEIFDDQFSVERPDGSNFTLKIRSTKLEDSAMYFCASSEEGTGLNTGELFFGEGSRLTVL.

The CDR3 region has the DNA TGCAGCGCCCAGCAGGGAAAATCCTACGAGCAGTACTTC. Its protein is CSAQQGKSYEQYF. The chain is built from TRBV29-1 and TRBJ2-7; D is possibly TRBD1 (5 bases). This CDR3 is 13 amino acids long. The germline gives CDR1 SQVTM, CDR2 ANQGSEA. The V end lost 7 bases, the J end lost 1 base, and 14 bases lay between the germline ends.

V usage is TRBV5-4 and J usage is TRBJ2-3, with D perhaps TRBD2 (5 bases). The V and J ends lost 2 bases and 2 bases respectively, with 18 bases between them. The germline gives CDR1 SGHNT, CDR2 YYREEE (reference sequence). The CDR3 extends over 17 amino acids. DNA of the CDR3: TGTGCCAGCAGCTTAGGTGAGGGCTTCACCACCACAGATACGCAGTATTTT. This encodes CASSLGEGFTTTDTQYF.

This clone was seen only a few times. Here the CDR3 reads CASSPTGDGGYTF. CDR3 nucleotides: TGTGCCAGCTCTCCAACAGGGGATGGTGGCTACACCTTC. The genes are TRBV18 and TRBJ1-2, with 7 bases lining up with TRBD1. Trimming took 6 bases from V and 7 from J; bases not matched to a gene: 8. Germline V gene sequence: CDR1 KGHSH, CDR2 LQKENI. This CDR3 region has 13 residues. Together with reference TRBV18 and TRBJ1-2, the CDR3 gives the full variable domain: NAGVMQNPRHLVRRRGQEARLRCSPMKGHSHVYWYRQLPEEGLKFMVYLQKENIIDESGMPKERFSAEFPKEGPSILRIQQVVRGDSAAYFCASSPTGDGGYTFGSGTRLTVV.

V gene TRBV7-9 combines with J gene TRBJ2-2; D is perhaps TRBD2 (6 bases). Germline CDR1 reads SEHNR; CDR2 reads FQNEAQ (reference sequence). V was cut by 11 bases and J by 0 bases, with 13 bases left in between. The length of the CDR3 is 14 residues. The CDR3 coding sequence is TGTGCCTTCCGGAGGGCCGCGAACACCGGGGAGCTGTTTTTT. This encodes CAFRRAANTGELFF.

The V and J genes are TRBV4-2 and TRBJ2-1; 7 nucleotides align to TRBD2. This CDR3 comprises 15 residues. Germline V gene lookup returns CDR1 LGHNA and CDR2 YNFKEQ. Trimming cost V 3 bases and J 5 bases; bases outside gene matches: 7. For the CDR3, the DNA is TGTGCCAGCAGCCAGGGGAGCGGGGCCAACAATGAGCAGTTCTTC. The encoded protein is CASSQGSGANNEQFF.

The gene calls are TRBV2 and TRBJ2-7; a possible D gene is TRBD1 (6 bases). Germline loops: CDR1 SNHLY, CDR2 FYNNEI. This CDR3 has 14 amino acids. V was shortened by 6 bases and J by 5 bases, with 17 bases between the two germline ends. CDR3: CASRLNTGWDEQYF. CDR3 coding DNA: TGTGCCAGCAGATTAAACACAGGGTGGGACGAGCAGTACTTC.

CDR3 coding DNA: TGTGCCAGCAGCGTATTTGACGGAGCTAATGAAAAACTGTTTTTT. This codes for CASSVFDGANEKLFF. This chain connects TRBV9 to TRBJ1-4; D remains ambiguous. CDR3 length equals 15 residues. Looked up from germline, CDR1 is SGDLS and CDR2 is YYNGEE. V lost 1 base to trimming and J lost 3 bases, with 10 bases between them.

The CDR3 coding sequence is TGCGCCAGCAGCCAAATCACCAGGGGGCTGAGAGGAAACACCATATATTTT. Translated: CASSQITRGLRGNTIYF. The chain links TRBV4-1 to TRBJ1-3, with 8 bases identical to TRBD1. Trimming took 2 bases from V and 4 from J; bases not matched to a gene: 10. Germline CDR1 is MGHRA and CDR2 is YSYEKL. The CDR3 runs 17 residues.

This chain connects TRBV10-3 to TRBJ2-7; D tentatively reads TRBD1 or TRBD2 (5 bases each). Trimming pared 8 bases from V and 2 bases from J, leaving 22 bases between. Germline V gene lookup returns CDR1 ENHRY and CDR2 SYGVKD. The CDR3 runs 16 residues. The CDR3 protein is CAISSDRDRTPYEQYF. DNA of the CDR3: TGTGCCATCTCATCTGATCGGGACCGGACACCCTACGAGCAGTACTTC.

The chain is built from TRBV6-6 and TRBJ1-2; TRBD1 agrees at 10 bases. V shed 2 bases and J 4 bases; nucleotides not matched to a gene: 4. The CDR3 length is 15 residues. CDR1 and CDR2 (germline): MNHNY, SVGAGI (reference sequence). This chain's CDR3 is CASSYDRGLSYGYTF. The CDR3, as DNA: TGTGCCAGCAGTTACGACAGGGGGCTGAGCTATGGCTACACCTTC.

The chain joins TRBV7-2 to TRBJ2-7; D is unclear. With 1 base removed from V and 0 bases from J, the gap between germline ends came to 10 bases. Germline V lookup: CDR1 SGHTA, CDR2 FQGNSA. The CDR3 runs 15 residues. The CDR3 region has the DNA TGTGCCAGCAGCTTAGGAAAAGGATACTCCTACGAGCAGTACTTC. Its protein is CASSLGKGYSYEQYF.

The V call is TRBV5-4, the J call TRBJ1-1; 7 nucleotides match TRBD1. The germline V gene has CDR1 SGHNT and CDR2 YYREEE (reference sequence). Trimming at V came to 6 bases and at J to 4 bases, leaving 12 bases not matched to a gene. This CDR3 has 15 amino acids. The CDR3, as DNA: TGTGCCAGCATCGACCCGAGACAGGGTGGCACTGAAGCTTTCTTT. Translation gives CASIDPRQGGTEAFF. Full variable domain (missing parts from reference TRBV5-4 and TRBJ1-1): ETGVTQSPTHLIKTRGQQVTLRCSSQSGHNTVSWYQQALGQGPQFIFQYYREEENGRGNFPPRFSGLQFPNYSSELNVNALELDDSALYLCASIDPRQGGTEAFFGQGTRLTVV.

In this sample, this clone turned up once. V is TRBV7-9 and J is TRBJ2-1, with 8 nucleotides matching TRBD2. The germline V gene has CDR1 SEHNR and CDR2 FQNEAQ (reference sequence). Trimming took 2 bases from V and 6 from J; bases not matched to a gene: 6. There are 15 residues in the CDR3. CDR3 residues: CASSLQGLGGNEQFF. The CDR3 DNA is TGTGCCAGCAGCTTACAGGGACTAGGCGGCAATGAGCAGTTCTTC.

This chain connects TRBV19 to TRBJ1-5; 7 bases match TRBD1. The V segment lost 5 bases and the J segment 7 bases; nucleotides outside the gene matches: 14. Germline CDR1 reads LNHDA; CDR2 reads SQIVND (reference sequence). This CDR3 region has 16 residues. CDR3 sequence reads: CASSPSGTALGQPQHF. CDR3 nucleotides: TGTGCCAGTAGTCCGTCTGGGACAGCTCTTGGCCAGCCCCAGCATTTT.

J is TRBJ1-5 and V is TRBV19; the match to TRBD1 covers 8 bases. Trimming at V came to 6 bases and at J to 7 bases, leaving 2 bases not matched to a gene. Germline V CDR1 and CDR2: LNHDA, SQIVND (reference sequence). CDR3 length: 12 amino acids. CDR3 protein: CASRDRDQPQHF. In DNA, the CDR3 is TGTGCCAGTAGGGACAGGGACCAGCCCCAGCATTTT.